This T cell receptor (beta chain) was captured in a study of CD8+CD57+ T cells in acquired aplastic anemia. Turning to the study itself: The DNA of sorted CD4+ and CD8+ cells averaged roughly 3 ug. Sequencing produced an average of about 10.8 million reads per healthy donor for CD4+ cells. Study-wide results and caveats: Common to patients and controls were about 31 CD8+ CDR3 sequences.

A remark on this clonotype: Its antigen is as yet unknown.

CDR3 and TCR beta VDJ profiling relied on a genomic DNA template. In TCRdb, the reads were re-called with MiXCR into one record per CDR3 protein. This table has about 130,000 distinct CDR3 sequences, about 46% appearing once. Germline V CDR1 and CDR2: SNHLY, FYNNEI. With 6 bases clipped from V and 14 bases from J, the junction kept 13 bases outside the gene matches. The CDR3 has 14 amino acids. This chain uses TRBV2 with TRBJ1-6, with TRBD1 matching 7 bases. Sequencing used sorted CD4+, CD8+, or CD8+CD57+ T cells (not recorded which) from PBMCs. This clonotype was sampled from a human donor in good health, serving as a control. The CDR3 bases are TGTGCCAGCAGCGCCGGGACAGTCTTTAGGACCCTCCACTTT. Translated: CASSAGTVFRTLHF.